This T cell receptor (beta chain) appears in the sequencing data of a study of cytomegalovirus exposure and HLA in healthy donors. Background on the study: Approximately 85 million unique TCRs from HLA-typed donors made up an early data release. Whole-study findings and limits: Later analysis revealed greater clonal expansion in HLA-associated TCR beta chains than in equally common others. The authors later found TCR association rates varying by HLA locus, with DRB1 most and HLA-C fewest. What a later analysis reportedly showed was that an Asian-associated ancestry cluster had fewer N-insertions than the roughly 670-donor mean.

In its sample, this clone was seen a few times. Its antigen is not identified. The V segment lost 7 bases and the J segment 4 bases; nucleotides outside the gene matches: 13. There are 18 residues in the CDR3. Germline CDR1 and CDR2: SGHAT and FQNNGV. A multiplex PCR was run with 60 Vbeta primers and 13 Jbeta primers. TCRdb's copy holds only in-frame clones and misses some; the assay was immunoSEQ multiplex PCR. This sample yields around 120,000 clones, of which 74% are seen a single time; 2% to 3% belongs to the top ten. The chain links TRBV11-2 to TRBJ2-3; 14 nucleotides align to TRBD2. This TCR was recovered from a man aged 50-59 years in good health and CMV-seropositive. The sample was PBMCs. The CDR3 here is CASTGLAGGHSNPDTQYF. The CDR3 region has the DNA TGTGCCAGCACTGGACTAGCGGGAGGCCACTCTAACCCAGATACGCAGTATTTT. The full variable domain, its missing parts supplied by reference TRBV11-2 and TRBJ2-3, is EAGVAQSPRYKIIEKRQSVAFWCNPISGHATLYWYQQILGQGPKLLIQFQNNGVVDDSQLPKDRFSAERLKGVDSTLKIQPAKLEDSAVYLCASTGLAGGHSNPDTQYFGPGTRLTVL.